The 22 T cell receptor beta chains presented below share a single source sample, sequenced in a study of shared clonotypes between healthy human individuals (dated by TCRdb to the early 2020s). CD8 naive samples consisted of CD45RO-negative cells that were positively selected for CCR7, yielding a CD45RA+CCR7+ population without TemRA cells. Library construction relied on the immunoSEQ multiplex PCR assay. TCRdb obtained this table from immuneACCESS and retained in-frame rearrangements with V and J assigned. These tables miss some clones; where compared with another copy, unresolved V genes account for less than half of the shortfall, and the remainder is unexplained. For this sample there are around 2.1 million clones; approximately 94% appear just once. The ten most abundant clones make up under 2% of the sample. What was sequenced was naive CD8+ T cells from PBMCs. In light of the paper, this sample's cell subset or site label describes: CD45RA+CCR7+. These receptors were obtained from a man aged 18-30 years in good health. Some clones in this sample may be carry-over from other donors' samples.

The chain links TRBV27 to TRBJ2-3; 8 bases are a match to TRBD2. This CDR3 comprises 16 residues. CDR1 and CDR2 (germline): MNHEY, SMNVEV (reference sequence). V lost 5 bases to trimming and J lost 3 bases; unmatched junction nucleotides: 10. The CDR3: CASSTDLAGWTDTQYF. The CDR3 DNA reads TGTGCCAGCAGTACAGATTTAGCGGGGTGGACAGATACGCAGTATTTT.

CDR3 protein: CASSSSRGTGETQYF. The CDR3 DNA reads as TGTGCCAGCAGTTCCTCAAGGGGGACGGGAGAGACCCAGTACTTC. This sequence joins TRBV2 and TRBJ2-5; tentatively, D is TRBD1 (6 bases). The CDR3 has 15 residues. The ends were cut back, 5 bases at V and 4 bases at J, with 17 bases in the middle. Germline V CDR1 and CDR2: SNHLY, FYNNEI.

The chain employs TRBV29-1 and TRBJ2-7, with TRBD2 identical over 10 bases. The CDR3 has 15 residues. V gave up 2 bases and J gave up 0 bases; unmatched junction bases: 4. CDR1 is SQVTM, CDR2 ANQGSEA, per germline. The chain's CDR3 is CSVERTSGSSYEQYF. In DNA form, the CDR3 reads TGCAGCGTTGAAAGGACTAGCGGCAGCTCCTACGAGCAGTACTTC.

The gene calls are TRBV29-1 and TRBJ1-2, with a possible D match to TRBD1 (6 bases). In germline, CDR1 is SQVTM, CDR2 ANQGSEA. Trimming removed 7 bases at V and 5 bases at J, with 20 bases between. The CDR3 consists of 14 residues. The CDR3 loop reads CSAHPGAPGYGYTF. The CDR3 nucleotides read TGCAGCGCTCACCCGGGGGCCCCGGGGTATGGCTACACCTTC.

The chain has TRBV27 and TRBJ1-2; TRBD1 matches 8 bases. The CDR3 runs 17 residues. The V segment lost 6 bases and the J segment 4 bases; nucleotides outside the gene matches: 16. Per germline, CDR1 MNHEY and CDR2 SMNVEV (reference sequence). The DNA of the CDR3 is TGTGCCAGCAGAACCCGGGCAGGGGGCGCGGAGACCTATGGCTACACCTTC. Protein: CASRTRAGGAETYGYTF.

This chain joins TRBV13 and TRBJ2-3; D may correspond to TRBD1 or TRBD2 (6 bases each). Germline V gene lookup returns CDR1 PRHDT and CDR2 FYEKMQ (reference sequence). Trimming removed 4 bases at V and 2 bases at J, with 7 bases between. This CDR3 contains 13 residues. Here the CDR3 reads CASSWGATDTQYF. For the CDR3, the DNA is TGTGCCAGCAGCTGGGGGGCCACAGATACGCAGTATTTT.

This clone was picked up one time. The chain combines TRBV27 with TRBJ2-5; the match to TRBD1 covers 7 bases. After removal of 6 bases from V and 5 bases from J, the junction contained 18 bases not matched to a gene. This CDR3 is built from 17 residues. Germline-derived CDR1 and CDR2 are MNHEY and SMNVEV (reference sequence). The CDR3 loop reads CASSSSSLQGMWETQYF. The CDR3 region has the DNA TGTGCCAGCAGCTCCTCCTCTCTACAGGGGATGTGGGAGACCCAGTACTTC.

To note about this clone: This sample includes further DNA sequences coding for the same CDR3. V gene TRBV5-1 combines with J gene TRBJ2-1, with D hard to call. This CDR3 has 14 residues. CDR1 and CDR2 from the germline V gene are SGHRS and YFSETQ. V was trimmed by 4 bases and J by 0 bases, leaving 8 bases between them. CDR3 amino acids: CASSLRSSYNEQFF. In DNA form, the CDR3 reads TGCGCCAGCAGCCTACGATCCTCCTACAATGAGCAGTTCTTC.

The J gene is TRBJ1-2, the V gene TRBV27, with D possibly TRBD1 on 5 matching bases. The CDR3 is 14 amino acids. Germline CDR1 reads MNHEY; CDR2 reads SMNVEV (reference sequence). Trimming pared 5 bases from V and 4 bases from J, leaving 14 bases between. The CDR3 DNA reads TGTGCCAGCAGTCCCCTGGGGGGAGCCTATGGCTACACCTTC. It encodes CASSPLGGAYGYTF.

The V and J genes are TRBV27 and TRBJ2-2, with TRBD2 matching 10 bases. Trimming cost V 5 bases and J 0 bases; bases outside gene matches: 12. The germline CDR1 and CDR2 sequences are MNHEY and SMNVEV (reference sequence). The length of the CDR3 is 19 residues. The chain's CDR3 is CASSPRGPLAGANTGELFF. The CDR3 DNA sequence: TGTGCCAGCAGTCCGCGTGGCCCTCTAGCGGGGGCGAACACCGGGGAGCTGTTTTTT.

This rearrangement joins TRBV14 to TRBJ2-2; TRBD2 matches at 9 bases. The CDR3 has 16 amino acids. The germline gives CDR1 SGHDN, CDR2 FVKESK. Unmatched junction bases numbered 6, after V lost 3 bases and J lost 4 bases. The CDR3 nucleotides are TGTGCCAGCAGCCAGGGGACTAGCCGTCGCACCGGGGAGCTGTTTTTT. This codes for CASSQGTSRRTGELFF.

The rearrangement uses TRBV7-9 and TRBJ1-1; D uncertain. The V end was cut by 2 bases, the J end by 0 bases, with 7 bases between. Germline V CDR1 and CDR2: SEHNR, FQNEAQ (reference sequence). The length of the CDR3 is 14 residues. Here the CDR3 DNA reads TGTGCCAGCAGCTTATCGCCCTTGAACACTGAAGCTTTCTTT. This sequence encodes CASSLSPLNTEAFF.

The rearrangement joins TRBV2 to TRBJ2-2, with D maybe TRBD1 (5 bases). The CDR3 is 14 residues long. V lost 4 bases, J lost 7 bases, and 13 bases lay in between. CDR1 is SNHLY, CDR2 FYNNEI, per germline. CDR3 in amino acids: CASSGSTVGGELFF. The CDR3, as DNA: TGTGCCAGCAGTGGGTCGACAGTTGGCGGGGAGCTGTTTTTT.

The chain uses TRBV6-5 and TRBJ2-2; D could derive from TRBD1 or TRBD2 (7 bases each). V lost 3 bases to trimming and J lost 7 bases, with 12 bases between them. Germline CDR1 MNHEY, CDR2 SVGAGI. The CDR3 length is 14 residues. The CDR3 region has the DNA TGTGCCAGCAGTTATGTCAGGGGGGGCGGGGAGCTGTTTTTT. Its translation is CASSYVRGGGELFF.

The chain employs TRBV7-9 and TRBJ1-2; 11 bases match TRBD1. Trimming cost V 4 bases and J 5 bases; bases outside gene matches: 12. The V gene's germline CDR1 is SEHNR and CDR2 FQNEAQ (reference sequence). The CDR3 runs 17 residues. CDR3 loop: CASSSPQGTGGRYGYTF. The CDR3, as DNA: TGTGCCAGCAGCTCCCCCCAGGGGACAGGGGGACGGTATGGCTACACCTTC. The entire variable domain, with the rest obtained from reference TRBV7-9 and TRBJ1-2, is as follows: DTGVSQNPRHKITKRGQNVTFRCDPISEHNRLYWYRQTLGQGPEFLTYFQNEAQLEKSRLLSDRFSAERPKGSFSTLEIQRTEQGDSAMYLCASSSPQGTGGRYGYTFGSGTRLTVV.

Remarks on this clone: The sample holds other DNA sequences that translate to the same CDR3. V gene TRBV9 combines with J gene TRBJ1-2, with 8 positions matching TRBD1. The junction had 7 bases not matched to a gene; V was cut back by 4 bases and J by 2 bases. CDR3 size: 15 residues. Looked up from germline, CDR1 is SGDLS and CDR2 is YYNGEE. The CDR3: CASSPWTGTNYGYTF. The CDR3 DNA reads as TGTGCCAGCAGCCCTTGGACAGGGACAAACTATGGCTACACCTTC.

This clone was seen a single time. The chain couples TRBV5-5 to TRBJ2-7, with D maybe TRBD2 (6 bases). The V end was cut by 2 bases, the J end by 1 base, with 13 bases between. The CDR3 length is 15 residues. Germline V gene lookup returns CDR1 SGHKS and CDR2 YYEKEE (reference sequence). The CDR3 nucleotides are TGTGCCAGCAGCTTTCTGGACTACCTTTCCTACGAGCAGTACTTC. This encodes CASSFLDYLSYEQYF.

V gene TRBV6-6 combines with J gene TRBJ1-2; 7 nucleotides line up with TRBD1. CDR1 is MNHNY, CDR2 SVGAGI, per germline (reference sequence). Trimming at V came to 4 bases and at J to 1 base, leaving 9 bases not matched to a gene. The CDR3 has 16 amino acids. In nucleotides, the CDR3 is TGTGCCAGCAGTTTCACCAGACAGGGTGTTAACTATGGCTACACCTTC. Its protein is CASSFTRQGVNYGYTF.

The V call is TRBV29-1, the J call TRBJ2-5, with unresolved D. The CDR3 runs 12 residues. The V gene lost 1 base and the J gene lost 3 bases, with 6 bases spanning the gap. Germline V lookup: CDR1 SQVTM, CDR2 ANQGSEA. The CDR3 nucleotides read TGCAGCGTTGAAGGGCTAGAAGAGACCCAGTACTTC. This translates into CSVEGLEETQYF. Supplemented by reference TRBV29-1 and TRBJ2-5, the full variable domain reads SAVISQKPSRDICQRGTSLTIQCQVDSQVTMMFWYRQQPGQSLTLIATANQGSEATYESGFVIDKFPISRPNLTFSTLTVSNMSPEDSSIYLCSVEGLEETQYFGPGTRLLVL.

As DNA, the CDR3 is TGTGCCATCAGTCGGGACTACGCTAGCACAGATACGCAGTATTTT. This translates into CAISRDYASTDTQYF. The genes are TRBV10-3 and TRBJ2-3; 7 bases align to TRBD2. CDR1 ENHRY and CDR2 SYGVKD come from the germline V gene. CDR3 size: 15 residues. J was trimmed by 0 bases and V by 5 bases; bases with no gene match: 5.

Notes on this clone: Other DNA sequences in the sample encode the same CDR3. The chain couples TRBV9 to TRBJ1-4; D is possibly TRBD1 (5 bases). Trimming removed 3 bases from V and 0 bases from J, with 9 bases in between. CDR3 length: 15 residues. Germline V lookup: CDR1 SGDLS, CDR2 YYNGEE. The CDR3 DNA reads as TGTGCCAGCAGCGCTTCGACAGCAACTAATGAAAAACTGTTTTTT. Its protein is CASSASTATNEKLFF. The complete variable domain, with remaining parts taken from reference TRBV9 and TRBJ1-4, reads DSGVTQTPKHLITATGQRVTLRCSPRSGDLSVYWYQQSLDQGLQFLIQYYNGEERAKGNILERFSAQQFPDLHSELNLSSLELGDSALYFCASSASTATNEKLFFGSGTQLSVL.

V usage is TRBV9 and J usage is TRBJ2-7; D gene uncertain. The germline CDR1 and CDR2 sequences are SGDLS and YYNGEE. V was shortened by 1 base and J by 2 bases, with 10 bases between the two germline ends. CDR3 length: 14 amino acids. CDR3 in DNA: TGTGCCAGCAGCGTAAAGGAAGAGACCTACGAGCAGTACTTC. Translating it yields CASSVKEETYEQYF. Together with reference TRBV9 and TRBJ2-7, the CDR3 gives the full variable domain: DSGVTQTPKHLITATGQRVTLRCSPRSGDLSVYWYQQSLDQGLQFLIQYYNGEERAKGNILERFSAQQFPDLHSELNLSSLELGDSALYFCASSVKEETYEQYFGPGTRLTVT.